These T cell receptor beta chains were read from a single sample in a study of T-cell reconstitution after alpha-beta-depleted transplantation in children. A single record per CDR3 protein comes from TCRdb applying MiXCR to the PCR reads. The table records over 15,000 distinct CDR3 sequences, roughly 13% of them present only once. The material sequenced was PBMCs, mostly from graft donor cells, taken 60 days after TCRalphabeta/CD19-depleted stem cell transplant. The receptors originated from a female patient between 2 and 10 years old who had a stem cell transplant for congenital amegakaryocytic thrombocytopenia, so the T cells may come from the graft donor. The CDR3 runs from the conserved cysteine through the conserved F or W. A D gene is named only where the DNA matches it firmly. Size tells how often a clone was seen (once, few, many) or the class of an expanded clone, and some rows leave it out.

d_gene: TRBD2; j_gene: TRBJ2-1; v_gene: TRBV7-6; abundance: NA; CDR3aa: CASSQRGLARNEQFF; CDR3nt: TGTGCCAGCAGCCAGCGGGGACTAGCAAGGAATGAGCAGTTCTTC
d_gene: TRBD2; j_gene: TRBJ2-1; v_gene: TRBV29-1; abundance: many; CDR3aa: CSVVHGTGGPHEQFF; CDR3nt: TGCAGCGTTGTTCATGGGACGGGAGGGCCCCATGAGCAGTTCTTC
d_gene: NA; j_gene: TRBJ2-1; v_gene: TRBV15; abundance: many; CDR3aa: CATSRDTGDNEQFF; CDR3nt: TGTGCCACCAGCAGAGATACCGGGGACAATGAGCAGTTCTTC
d_gene: NA; j_gene: TRBJ1-4; v_gene: TRBV20-1; abundance: many; CDR3aa: CSALRLANEKLFF; CDR3nt: TGCAGTGCTCTGAGGCTAGCTAATGAAAAACTGTTTTTT
d_gene: NA; j_gene: TRBJ1-2; v_gene: TRBV7-9; abundance: many; CDR3aa: CASSLDPGRHYGYTF; CDR3nt: TGTGCCAGCAGCTTAGACCCAGGGAGGCACTATGGCTACACCTTC
d_gene: TRBD2; j_gene: TRBJ2-7; v_gene: TRBV6-2/TRBV6-3; abundance: medium-sized; CDR3aa: CASKRTSGSHEQYF; CDR3nt: TGTGCCAGCAAGAGGACTAGCGGGAGCCACGAGCAGTACTTC
d_gene: NA; j_gene: TRBJ2-1; v_gene: TRBV5-6; abundance: few; CDR3aa: CASSSLQSSYNEQFF; CDR3nt: TGTGCCAGCAGCTCGTTACAGAGCTCCTACAATGAGCAGTTCTTC
d_gene: TRBD2; j_gene: TRBJ2-7; v_gene: TRBV20-1; abundance: many; CDR3aa: CSAATSGRAVYEQYF; CDR3nt: TGCAGTGCTGCGACTAGCGGGAGGGCCGTTTACGAGCAGTACTTC
d_gene: TRBD2; j_gene: TRBJ2-1; v_gene: TRBV19; abundance: NA; CDR3aa: CASSRTSGRSPPYNEQFF; CDR3nt: TGTGCCAGTAGTAGGACTAGCGGGAGATCTCCCCCGTACAATGAGCAGTTCTTC
d_gene: NA; j_gene: TRBJ2-3; v_gene: TRBV18; abundance: many; CDR3aa: CASSPPVAAPDTQYF; CDR3nt: TGTGCCAGCTCACCACCGGTAGCGGCCCCAGATACGCAGTATTTT
d_gene: NA; j_gene: TRBJ1-1; v_gene: TRBV20-1; abundance: many; CDR3aa: CSASRDLNTEAFF; CDR3nt: TGCAGTGCTAGTCGGGACCTGAACACTGAAGCTTTCTTT
d_gene: NA; j_gene: TRBJ2-1; v_gene: TRBV20-1; abundance: many; CDR3aa: CSARSRYNEQFF; CDR3nt: TGCAGTGCTAGGTCGCGGTACAATGAGCAGTTCTTC
d_gene: NA; j_gene: TRBJ2-5; v_gene: TRBV20-1; abundance: NA; CDR3aa: CSGDSPGSLSGRIEETQYF; CDR3nt: TGCAGTGGCGATTCTCCGGGCTCGCTATCCGGGAGAATCGAGGAGACCCAGTACTTC
d_gene: TRBD2; j_gene: TRBJ2-1; v_gene: TRBV7-9; abundance: many; CDR3aa: CASSLFREAEQFF; CDR3nt: TGTGCCAGCAGCTTATTCCGGGAGGCTGAGCAGTTCTTC
d_gene: NA; j_gene: TRBJ1-2; v_gene: TRBV29-1; abundance: many; CDR3aa: CSHYNSNYGYTF; CDR3nt: TGCAGTCATTACAACTCTAACTATGGCTACACCTTC
d_gene: TRBD1; j_gene: TRBJ2-7; v_gene: TRBV12-3/TRBV12-4; abundance: many; CDR3aa: CASSPQGYKFPYEQYF; CDR3nt: TGTGCCAGCAGTCCACAGGGGTATAAATTTCCCTACGAGCAGTACTTC
d_gene: NA; j_gene: TRBJ2-1; v_gene: TRBV12-3/TRBV12-4; abundance: many; CDR3aa: CASSLYSDNEQFF; CDR3nt: TGTGCCAGCAGTTTATATAGCGACAATGAGCAGTTCTTC
d_gene: NA; j_gene: TRBJ1-2; v_gene: TRBV11-2; abundance: many; CDR3aa: CASTPTKGTYGYTF; CDR3nt: TGTGCCAGCACTCCGACTAAGGGGACCTATGGCTACACCTTC
d_gene: TRBD2; j_gene: TRBJ2-1; v_gene: TRBV20-1; abundance: many; CDR3aa: CSAPKTSGVYNEQFF; CDR3nt: TGCAGTGCTCCCAAGACTAGCGGGGTCTACAATGAGCAGTTCTTC
d_gene: NA; j_gene: TRBJ2-7; v_gene: TRBV21-1; abundance: many; CDR3aa: CASSFRTGWSYEQYF; CDR3nt: TGTGCCAGCAGCTTTCGGACAGGGTGGTCCTACGAGCAGTACTTC
d_gene: TRBD2; j_gene: TRBJ2-5; v_gene: TRBV24-1; abundance: many; CDR3aa: CATSAAGLPETQYF; CDR3nt: TGTGCCACCAGTGCCGCGGGACTACCGGAGACCCAGTACTTC
d_gene: NA; j_gene: TRBJ2-3; v_gene: TRBV20-1; abundance: many; CDR3aa: CSVQRTDTQYF; CDR3nt: TGCAGTGTTCAGAGGACAGATACGCAGTATTTT
d_gene: TRBD1; j_gene: TRBJ2-3; v_gene: TRBV5-4; abundance: many; CDR3aa: CASSTYRDRVDTQYF; CDR3nt: TGTGCCAGCAGCACCTACCGGGACAGGGTTGATACGCAGTATTTT
d_gene: TRBD1; j_gene: TRBJ1-1; v_gene: TRBV20-1; abundance: many; CDR3aa: CSARQGGSNTEAFF; CDR3nt: TGCAGTGCTAGACAAGGGGGCAGTAACACTGAAGCTTTCTTT
d_gene: NA; j_gene: TRBJ1-1; v_gene: TRBV5-1; abundance: many; CDR3aa: CASSSHLNARGFPEAFF; CDR3nt: TGCGCCAGCAGCTCCCACCTCAATGCCAGGGGCTTCCCTGAAGCTTTCTTT
d_gene: TRBD1; j_gene: TRBJ2-5; v_gene: TRBV2; abundance: NA; CDR3aa: CASGDRPTTTF; CDR3nt: TGTGCCAGCGGGGACAGGCCAACGACGACCTTC